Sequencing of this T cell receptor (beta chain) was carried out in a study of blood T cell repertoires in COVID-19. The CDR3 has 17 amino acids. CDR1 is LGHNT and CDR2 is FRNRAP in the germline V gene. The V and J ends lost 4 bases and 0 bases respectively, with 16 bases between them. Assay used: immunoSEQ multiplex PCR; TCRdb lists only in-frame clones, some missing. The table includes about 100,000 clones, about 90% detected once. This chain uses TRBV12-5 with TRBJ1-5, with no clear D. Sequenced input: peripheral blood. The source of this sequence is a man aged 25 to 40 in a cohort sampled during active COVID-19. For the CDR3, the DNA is TGTGCTAGTGGTTCGCGACCCGGCGGAGATAGCAATCAGCCCCAGCATTTT. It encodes CASGSRPGGDSNQPQHF.